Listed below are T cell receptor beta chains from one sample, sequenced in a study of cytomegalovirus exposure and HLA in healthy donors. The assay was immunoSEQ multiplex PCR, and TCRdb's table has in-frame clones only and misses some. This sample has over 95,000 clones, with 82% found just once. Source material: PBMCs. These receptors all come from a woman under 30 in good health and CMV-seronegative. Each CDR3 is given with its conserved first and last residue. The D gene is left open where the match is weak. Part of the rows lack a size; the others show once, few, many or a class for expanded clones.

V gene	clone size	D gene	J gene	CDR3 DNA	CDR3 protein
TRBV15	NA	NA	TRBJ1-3	TGTGCCACCAGCAGGACATTTGGAAACACCATATATTTT	CATSRTFGNTIYF
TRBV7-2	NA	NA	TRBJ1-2	TGTGCCAGCAGCTTAGACACAGGGCGGGTCTATGGCTACACCTTC	CASSLDTGRVYGYTF
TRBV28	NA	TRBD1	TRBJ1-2	TGTGCCAGCACCACGACAGGGGGTAACTATGGCTACACCTTC	CASTTTGGNYGYTF
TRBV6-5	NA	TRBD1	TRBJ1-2	TGTGCCAGCAGTTCAGGGGGCGGCTACACCTTC	CASSSGGGYTF
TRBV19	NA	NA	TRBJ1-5	TGTGCCAGTAGTACGCAGGGCCGCAATCAGCCCCAGCATTTT	CASSTQGRNQPQHF
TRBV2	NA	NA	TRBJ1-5	TGTGCCAGCAGTGAGGGGAGACAGCCCCAGCATTTT	CASSEGRQPQHF
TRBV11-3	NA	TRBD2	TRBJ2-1	TGTGCCAGCTCCCCACCGGGGGGGCGTGAGCAGTTCTTC	CASSPPGGREQFF
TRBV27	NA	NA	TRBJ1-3	TGTGCCAGCGGGACGGGGGGGGCATCAGGAAACACCATATATTTT	CASGTGGASGNTIYF
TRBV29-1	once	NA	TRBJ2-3	TGCAGCGTTGAAGATCACGGGGTCCGCACAGATACGCAGTATTTT	CSVEDHGVRTDTQYF
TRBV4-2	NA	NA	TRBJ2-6	TGTGCCAGCAGCCATAGAGCCTCTGGGGCCAACGTCCTGACTTTC	CASSHRASGANVLTF
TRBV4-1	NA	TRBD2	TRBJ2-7	TGCGCCAGCAGCCAACCTGGACTAGCTCCTAGCTACGAGCAGTACTTC	CASSQPGLAPSYEQYF
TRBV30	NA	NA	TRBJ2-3	TGTGCCTGGACGGGGGGCGCAGATACGCAGTATTTT	CAWTGGADTQYF
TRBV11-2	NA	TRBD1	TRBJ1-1	TGTGCCAGCAGCTTAGATTTCGGGACAGGGCTTTATTTGACTGAAGCTTTCTTT	CASSLDFGTGLYLTEAFF
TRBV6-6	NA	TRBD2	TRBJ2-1	TGTGCCGGCCATACTAGCGGGAACAATGAGCAGCTCTTC	CAGHTSGNNEQLF
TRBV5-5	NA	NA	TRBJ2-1	TGTGCCAGCAGCTTGTTGGAGGACCCCTCCTACAATGAGCAGTTCTTC	CASSLLEDPSYNEQFF
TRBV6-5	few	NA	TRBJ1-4	TGTGCCAGCAGACGACTAGGGACTAATGAAAAACTGTTTTTT	CASRRLGTNEKLFF
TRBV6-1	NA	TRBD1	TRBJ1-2	TGTGCCAGCAGTGAAGGGGACAGCCGATTCTATGGCTACACCTTC	CASSEGDSRFYGYTF
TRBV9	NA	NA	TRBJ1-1	TGTGCCAGCAGCGTAGTAAGGGGCATCACTGAAGCTTTCTTT	CASSVVRGITEAFF
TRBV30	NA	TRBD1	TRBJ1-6	TGTGCCTGGAGTAGGTTAGGGGACAGCCTTTATTCACCCCTCCACTTT	CAWSRLGDSLYSPLHF
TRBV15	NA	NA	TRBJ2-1	TGTGCCACCAGCAGAGATCTCCGAGGGGGGGGCAGCCACAATGAGCAGTTCTTC	CATSRDLRGGGSHNEQFF
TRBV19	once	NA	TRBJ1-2	TGTGCCAGTAGCCTAACAGGTACTACTTTTAACTATGGCTACACCTTC	CASSLTGTTFNYGYTF